These 8 T cell receptor beta chains share one sample of origin, sequenced in a study of cytomegalovirus exposure and HLA in healthy donors. Use of 60 Vbeta and 13 Jbeta primers characterized the PCR. Generated by immunoSEQ multiplex PCR, the TCRdb table keeps only in-frame clones and is missing some. The repertoire includes 150,000 to 200,000 clones, 65% to 80% of them detected once, and 4.7% sits in the top ten. Sequences were obtained from PBMCs. All receptors come from a man aged 18 to 30 in good health and CMV-seropositive.

This clone has just a few counts. V gene TRBV28 combines with J gene TRBJ1-1; a weak D match, TRBD1 (5 bases). The CDR3 covers 15 residues. Trimming pared 6 bases from V and 4 bases from J, leaving 18 bases between. The germline CDR1 and CDR2 sequences are MDHEN and SYDVKM. This CDR3 reads CASSPPDRTRTEAFF. The CDR3 coding sequence is TGTGCCAGCAGCCCCCCCGACAGAACCCGCACTGAAGCTTTCTTT.

The CDR3 protein is CASSQDLGGKTQYF. For the CDR3, the DNA is TGCGCCAGCAGCCAAGATCTGGGGGGGAAGACCCAGTACTTC. The chain couples TRBV4-1 to TRBJ2-5, with 7 bases aligning to TRBD2. Germline CDR1 MGHRA, CDR2 YSYEKL. The CDR3 consists of 14 residues. With V trimmed by 0 bases and J by 6 bases, 4 bases remained unmatched.

The V and J genes are TRBV28 and TRBJ2-5; the D is unclear. Trimming stripped 3 bases from V and 1 base from J, with 15 bases between. Germline V gives CDR1 MDHEN, CDR2 SYDVKM. CDR3 length: 16 residues. The CDR3 nucleotides are TGTGCCAGCAGTTTCCCTATCGCCGCGCCCCAAGAGACCCAGTACTTC. Amino acid sequence: CASSFPIAAPQETQYF.

The chain employs TRBV5-4 and TRBJ1-2; 10 bases fit TRBD1. The CDR3 is 17 residues long. Germline trimming cut 0 bases from V and 1 base from J; bases unmatched to any gene: 6. Germline V gene sequence: CDR1 SGHNT, CDR2 YYREEE (reference sequence). The CDR3 coding sequence is TGTGCCAGCAGCTTGGACCGGGACAGGGGCTTTAACTATGGCTACACCTTC. Its translation: CASSLDRDRGFNYGYTF.

The V gene is TRBV7-9, the J gene TRBJ2-5, with D possibly TRBD2 on 7 matching bases. This CDR3 is built from 15 residues. V was clipped by 7 bases and J by 4 bases, with 19 bases between them. The V gene's germline CDR1 is SEHNR and CDR2 FQNEAQ (reference sequence). The chain's CDR3 is CASTLGGVLGETQYF. The CDR3 DNA sequence: TGTGCCAGCACCCTAGGGGGGGTATTGGGAGAGACCCAGTACTTC.

The chain combines TRBV2 with TRBJ1-2; D ambiguous. The CDR3 is 13 amino acids. Germline-derived CDR1 and CDR2 are SNHLY and FYNNEI. Trimming cost V 6 bases and J 8 bases, with 16 bases left between them. CDR3 amino acids: CASRGRVSEGYTF. Written as DNA, the CDR3 is TGTGCCAGCAGGGGGAGGGTTTCAGAAGGCTACACCTTC.

The chain recombines TRBV30 with TRBJ2-6; D possibly corresponds to TRBD2 (5 bases). Deletions cut 3 bases from V and 0 bases from J, with 18 bases between. CDR3 length: 18 residues. Germline lookup yields CDR1 GTSNPN and CDR2 SVGIG (reference sequence). The CDR3 sequence is CAWRDSTGRFSGANVLTF. In DNA form, the CDR3 reads TGTGCCTGGAGGGACTCCACCGGACGGTTCTCTGGGGCCAACGTCCTGACTTTC.

This chain connects TRBV30 to TRBJ1-5; no clear D gene. The CDR3 spans 13 residues. The V end was cut by 5 bases, the J end by 3 bases, with 11 bases between. Looked up from germline, CDR1 is GTSNPN and CDR2 is SVGIG (reference sequence). CDR3 residues: CAWEGGNNQPQHF. The CDR3 DNA is TGTGCCTGGGAGGGAGGGAACAATCAGCCCCAGCATTTT.